What follows describes a single T cell receptor beta chain. The data derive from a study of blood T cell repertoires in COVID-19. The wider study: Donors in the United States, Italy and Spain gave samples during acute or convalescent COVID-19. The analysed material was cDNA or gDNA that came from T cells, B-cell-depleted T cells, or PBMCs.

In the authors' workflow: For nucleated cells, counts were estimated from reference gene primer amplification. Assay: immunoSEQ multiplex PCR; the TCRdb copy retains only in-frame clones and omits some. From that table come the V and J calls and clone size; the DNA was used to work out D and trimming. Of about 210,000 clones in the sample, roughly 85% were seen once. Those enrolled in Seattle joined during active infection and were followed longitudinally afterward. Source material: peripheral blood. The receptor's source is a woman between 70 and 85 years old with COVID-19, enrolled during active disease.

CDR3 protein: CASSPDPERGGREQYF. DNA for the CDR3: TGCGCCAGCAGCCCAGACCCCGAGCGGGGGGGAAGGGAGCAGTACTTC. The V call is TRBV4-1, the J call TRBJ2-7; 10 nucleotides align to TRBD2. The germline gives CDR1 MGHRA, CDR2 YSYEKL. CDR3 length equals 16 residues. The V and J ends lost 4 bases and 7 bases, in that order; junction bases with no gene match: 13.